This entry lists 31 T cell receptor beta chains sequenced from one sample in a study of blood T cell repertoires in COVID-19 (dated by TCRdb to the early 2020s). The library was built by means of the immunoSEQ multiplex PCR assay. TCRdb holds this immuneACCESS table with in-frame rearrangements only. Some clones are missing; in checked studies, unresolved V genes explain under half, and the rest has no known cause. The sample table records tens of thousands of clones; around 90% of these occur just once. The top ten hold 5.1% of the sample. The specimen was peripheral blood. Receptors originate from a human donor in a cohort sampled during active COVID-19.

J is TRBJ1-1 and V is TRBV29-1; 7 positions match TRBD1. V shed 4 bases, J shed 3 bases, and the junction held 5 bases outside the gene matches. Germline CDR1 and CDR2: SQVTM and ANQGSEA. The CDR3 runs to 13 residues. The CDR3 reads CSVVGQADTEAFF. DNA of the CDR3: TGCAGCGTTGTAGGACAGGCCGACACTGAAGCTTTCTTT.

In this sample, this clone turned up once. This chain uses TRBV6-5 with TRBJ2-7; 8 bases agree with TRBD1. The ends lost 5 bases at V and 1 base at J; junction bases unmatched: 7. This CDR3 is built from 15 residues. From germline, CDR1 is MNHEY and CDR2 SVGAGI. The DNA of the CDR3 is TGTGCCAGCAGTCCGGGACAGGCCAGGTCCTACGAGCAGTACTTC. Its protein product is CASSPGQARSYEQYF.

V and J are TRBV12-3 or TRBV12-4 and TRBJ1-1; tentative D call: TRBD1 (6 bases). V lost 7 bases and J lost 4, with 13 bases in between. The CDR3 contains 13 residues. The chain's CDR3 is CASTRTAVTEAFF. CDR3 DNA sequence: TGTGCCAGCACCAGGACAGCTGTCACTGAAGCTTTCTTT.

The V gene is TRBV6-1, the J gene TRBJ2-3, with TRBD2 matching 11 bases. The J segment lost 2 bases and the V segment lost 1 base, leaving 5 bases of the junction unmatched. The CDR3 contains 17 residues. From germline, CDR1 is MNHNS and CDR2 SASEGT. CDR3 DNA: TGTGCCAGCAGTGAAGGGCTAGCGGGAGGTATCACAGATACGCAGTATTTT. This sequence encodes CASSEGLAGGITDTQYF.

This clone was detected only once. The gene calls are TRBV6-5 and TRBJ2-5; 10 nucleotides align to TRBD1. The germline gives CDR1 MNHEY, CDR2 SVGAGI. With 8 bases clipped from V and 6 bases from J, the junction kept 9 bases outside the gene matches. The CDR3 length is 14 residues. CDR3 DNA: TGTGCCAGCCAACGACAGGGGGCTCGGAAGACCCAGTACTTC. It encodes CASQRQGARKTQYF.

The chain carries TRBV5-1 and TRBJ2-7, with 7 nucleotides matching TRBD1. Losses at the gene ends were 4 bases for V and 5 bases for J; bases not matched to a gene: 12. Germline V gene sequence: CDR1 SGHRS, CDR2 YFSETQ. This CDR3 contains 15 residues. The CDR3: CASSLNPDRSDEQYF. CDR3 in DNA: TGCGCCAGCAGCCTAAACCCGGACAGGTCGGACGAGCAGTACTTC.

The chain employs TRBV9 and TRBJ2-5; D uncertain. The CDR3 covers 16 residues. V lost 0 bases to trimming and J lost 4 bases, with 16 bases between them. CDR1 and CDR2 (germline): SGDLS, YYNGEE. This chain's CDR3 is CASSVDARVLGETQYF. Here the CDR3 DNA reads TGTGCCAGCAGCGTAGATGCTAGAGTTTTAGGAGAGACCCAGTACTTC.

For the CDR3, the DNA is TGTGCCAGCAGCTCCCCCCGGGGGGCTGAGACCCAGTACTTC. Amino acids: CASSSPRGAETQYF. This rearrangement joins TRBV11-2 to TRBJ2-5, with a possible D match to TRBD2 (7 bases). CDR1 and CDR2 (germline): SGHAT, FQNNGV. The CDR3 runs to 14 residues. Trimming stripped 4 bases from V and 5 bases from J, with 14 bases between.

The chain employs TRBV6-1 and TRBJ2-3; D remains unclear. Germline lookup yields CDR1 MNHNS and CDR2 SASEGT. This CDR3 comprises 14 residues. V lost 1 base, J lost 4 bases, and 9 bases lay in between. This CDR3 reads CASSEEAEADTQYF. The DNA for the CDR3 is TGTGCCAGCAGTGAAGAGGCCGAGGCAGATACGCAGTATTTT.

The chain joins TRBV3-1 (or the pseudogene TRBV3-2) to TRBJ2-7; 8 nucleotides line up with TRBD2. From germline, CDR1 is LGHDT and CDR2 YNNKEL (reference sequence). The CDR3 is 16 amino acids. J was trimmed by 2 bases and V by 2 bases; bases with no gene match: 8. The CDR3 is CASSQLKREPAYEQYF. CDR3 in DNA: TGTGCCAGCAGCCAACTAAAGCGGGAGCCAGCCTACGAGCAGTACTTC.

This clone is deemed medium-sized. The chain carries TRBV6-6 and TRBJ2-3; TRBD1 is a possible D gene (6 bases). The CDR3 has 16 residues. V was shortened by 5 bases and J by 0 bases, with 15 bases between the two germline ends. Germline V gene data show CDR1 as MNHNY and CDR2 as SVGAGI (reference sequence). Here the CDR3 DNA reads TGTGCCAGCAGTCCCGCCGGGACACTAAGCACAGATACGCAGTATTTT. Amino acid sequence: CASSPAGTLSTDTQYF.

The V and J genes are TRBV3-1 (or the pseudogene TRBV3-2) and TRBJ2-7; TRBD2 matches 12 bases. The CDR3 runs 14 residues. CDR1 is LGHDT and CDR2 is YNNKEL in the germline V gene (reference sequence). The J segment lost 5 bases and the V segment lost 4 bases, leaving 3 bases of the junction unmatched. The CDR3 spells CASSPSGRANEQYF. The CDR3 DNA reads as TGTGCCAGCAGCCCTAGCGGGAGGGCCAACGAGCAGTACTTC.

Only one count was recorded for this clone. This chain connects TRBV19 to TRBJ2-3; no clear D. Germline assignment: CDR1 LNHDA and CDR2 SQIVND (reference sequence). Between the trimmed V and J ends, which lost 6 bases and 2 bases, there was a span of 12 bases. The CDR3 spans 14 residues. The CDR3 protein is CASRTGVITDTQYF. The CDR3 DNA reads as TGTGCCAGTAGGACCGGAGTTATCACAGATACGCAGTATTTT.

The V call is TRBV3-1 (or the pseudogene TRBV3-2), the J call TRBJ1-1; D possibly corresponds to TRBD1 (5 bases). The ends were cut back, 4 bases at V and 5 bases at J, with 17 bases in the middle. CDR3 length equals 15 residues. CDR1 LGHDT and CDR2 YNNKEL come from the germline V gene (reference sequence). In DNA, the CDR3 is TGTGCCAGCAGCCGCCTCGGGACTGGGGAGACTGAAGCTTTCTTT. Amino acids: CASSRLGTGETEAFF.

This clone was recorded only once. V usage is TRBV5-4 and J usage is TRBJ1-6; TRBD1 matches at 8 bases. CDR3 size: 14 residues. Germline V gene sequence: CDR1 SGHNT, CDR2 YYREEE (reference sequence). V shed 4 bases and J 14 bases; nucleotides not matched to a gene: 11. CDR3 loop: CASSQDRGFVSLHF. The DNA for the CDR3 is TGTGCCAGCAGCCAAGACAGGGGATTTGTATCCCTCCACTTT.

The chain couples TRBV5-1 to TRBJ2-3; TRBD2 might be the D (5 bases). V lost 4 bases, J lost 4 bases, and 13 bases lay in between. The germline gives CDR1 SGHRS, CDR2 YFSETQ. The CDR3 runs to 14 residues. CDR3 nucleotides: TGCGCCAGCAGCCCCCTAGCCGGGGCAGATACGCAGTATTTT. Amino acids: CASSPLAGADTQYF.

V gene TRBV6-2 or TRBV6-3 combines with J gene TRBJ1-6, with unresolved D. The germline V and J ends were trimmed by 4 bases and 7 bases, with 20 bases remaining between them. Germline loops: CDR1 MNHEY, CDR2 SVGEGT. The CDR3 is made up of 17 amino acids. This CDR3 reads CASSFVVRALGNSPLHF. Written as DNA, the CDR3 is TGTGCCAGCAGTTTCGTGGTGAGGGCCCTCGGAAATTCACCCCTCCACTTT.

This chain connects TRBV5-1 to TRBJ2-7, with D possibly TRBD1 on 6 matching bases. The CDR3 is made up of 16 amino acids. In germline, CDR1 is SGHRS, CDR2 YFSETQ. V was clipped by 3 bases and J by 0 bases, with 16 bases between them. CDR3 nucleotide sequence: TGCGCCAGCAGCTCGAACCCGGACAGTAACTCCTACGAGCAGTACTTC. Translating gives CASSSNPDSNSYEQYF.

The CDR3 sequence is CASSIGGASAGELFF. The CDR3, as DNA: TGTGCCAGCAGCATAGGGGGGGCCTCGGCCGGGGAGCTGTTTTTT. The V call is TRBV6-6, the J call TRBJ2-2; TRBD2 is a possible D gene (7 bases). CDR3 length: 15 amino acids. The V gene's germline CDR1 is MNHNY and CDR2 SVGAGI (reference sequence). The V and J ends lost 6 bases and 6 bases respectively, with 17 bases between them.

The V call is TRBV3-1 (or the pseudogene TRBV3-2), the J call TRBJ2-1, with 12 bases lining up with TRBD2. V shed 2 bases and J 6 bases; nucleotides not matched to a gene: 5. This CDR3 region has 16 residues. CDR1 and CDR2 from the germline V gene are LGHDT and YNNKEL (reference sequence). CDR3 amino acids: CASSQTTGLAGNEQFF. In DNA form, the CDR3 reads TGTGCCAGCAGCCAAACAACGGGACTAGCGGGCAATGAGCAGTTCTTC.

This chain joins TRBV19 and TRBJ2-3; TRBD2 agrees at 10 bases. In germline, CDR1 is LNHDA, CDR2 SQIVND (reference sequence). Germline trimming cut 6 bases from V and 1 base from J; bases unmatched to any gene: 4. This CDR3 comprises 15 residues. In DNA form, the CDR3 reads TGTGCCAGTAGCACCCTAGCGGGGGGCACAGATACGCAGTATTTT. This sequence encodes CASSTLAGGTDTQYF.

The rearrangement links TRBV19 to TRBJ2-7; TRBD2 aligns across 7 bases. The CDR3 runs 14 residues. Germline V lookup: CDR1 LNHDA, CDR2 SQIVND (reference sequence). After removal of 7 bases from V and 0 bases from J, the junction contained 6 bases not matched to a gene. In DNA form, the CDR3 reads TGTGCCAGTAAACTGGGCGGGAGCTCCTACGAGCAGTACTTC. Encoded protein: CASKLGGSSYEQYF.

The CDR3 DNA is TGTGCCAGCAGCTTGGGTGGTACAGGAGTCTATGGCTACACCTTC. This encodes CASSLGGTGVYGYTF. V is TRBV5-6 and J is TRBJ1-2; D perhaps matches TRBD1 (5 bases). Germline CDR1 reads SGHDT; CDR2 reads YYEEEE. Deletions cut 0 bases from V and 4 bases from J, with 13 bases between. The CDR3 is 15 residues long.

The chain links TRBV11-2 to TRBJ2-7; D remains unclear. This CDR3 is 11 amino acids long. Germline CDR1 and CDR2: SGHAT and FQNNGV. The V end lost 4 bases, the J end lost 4 bases, and 5 bases lay between the germline ends. The CDR3 nucleotides are TGTGCCAGCAGCTCGCTATACGAGCAGTACTTC. It translates to CASSSLYEQYF.

The chain carries TRBV6-4 and TRBJ2-1, with 7 bases that match TRBD1. Germline-derived CDR1 and CDR2 are MRHNA and SNTAGT. The CDR3 covers 13 residues. Germline trimming cut 7 bases from V and 4 bases from J; bases unmatched to any gene: 4. The chain's CDR3 is CASKGDSYNEQFF. CDR3 bases: TGTGCCAGCAAGGGGGACAGTTACAATGAGCAGTTCTTC.

The V gene is TRBV6-5, the J gene TRBJ2-3, with D tentatively TRBD2 (5 bases). The CDR3 contains 14 residues. Per the germline V gene, CDR1 is MNHEY and CDR2 is SVGAGI. Trimming pared 8 bases from V and 7 bases from J, leaving 19 bases between. Here the CDR3 DNA reads TGTGCCAGCTCGCGACGTAGGTCGGGGAATACGCAGTATTTT. It specifies CASSRRRSGNTQYF.

V gene TRBV19 combines with J gene TRBJ1-5; D remains unclear. The germline V and J ends were trimmed by 3 bases and 6 bases, with 21 bases remaining between them. The length of the CDR3 is 17 residues. The germline V gene encodes CDR1 LNHDA and CDR2 SQIVND (reference sequence). The CDR3 loop is CASSMLGREGLSQPQHF. CDR3 DNA sequence: TGTGCCAGTAGTATGTTGGGGAGGGAAGGCCTCAGTCAGCCCCAGCATTTT.

The chain carries TRBV5-1 and TRBJ2-3, with TRBD2 matching over 8 bases. V gave up 4 bases and J gave up 0 bases; unmatched junction bases: 4. The CDR3 runs 15 residues. Germline V gene sequence: CDR1 SGHRS, CDR2 YFSETQ. In nucleotides, the CDR3 is TGCGCCAGCAGCCCGGGGGGGCCCAGCACAGATACGCAGTATTTT. Residues: CASSPGGPSTDTQYF. The full variable domain, completed using reference TRBV5-1 and TRBJ2-3, is KAGVTQTPRYLIKTRGQQVTLSCSPISGHRSVSWYQQTPGQGLQFLFEYFSETQRNKGNFPGRFSGRQFSNSRSEMNVSTLELGDSALYLCASSPGGPSTDTQYFGPGTRLTVL.

CDR3 residues: CASSLLGTREGNEQFF. The CDR3 DNA reads TGTGCCAGCAGCTTACTGGGGACTAGGGAGGGGAATGAGCAGTTCTTC. The chain carries TRBV7-6 and TRBJ2-1; 8 nucleotides line up with TRBD2. Germline V gene data show CDR1 as SGHVS and CDR2 as FNYEAQ. Unmatched junction bases numbered 10, after V lost 2 bases and J lost 7 bases. This CDR3 has 16 residues.

The genes are TRBV6-1 and TRBJ1-6, with D uncertain. Trimming left V 2 bases short and J 14 bases short, with 13 bases between. This CDR3 has 13 residues. Looked up from germline, CDR1 is MNHNS and CDR2 is SASEGT. DNA for the CDR3: TGTGCCAGCAGTGAAACTAGCTCCTCCACCCTCCACTTT. Protein sequence: CASSETSSSTLHF.

This clone has just a few counts. The rearrangement joins TRBV5-1 to TRBJ2-7; 14 bases align to TRBD2. There are 18 residues in the CDR3. J was trimmed by 3 bases and V by 3 bases; bases with no gene match: 11. Germline values: CDR1 SGHRS, CDR2 YFSETQ. The CDR3 nucleotides are TGCGCCAGCAGCTCCGGGACTAGCGGGAGTGGTTGGGGCTACGAGCAGTACTTC. Amino acids: CASSSGTSGSGWGYEQYF. Filled out from reference TRBV5-1 and TRBJ2-7, the complete variable domain reads KAGVTQTPRYLIKTRGQQVTLSCSPISGHRSVSWYQQTPGQGLQFLFEYFSETQRNKGNFPGRFSGRQFSNSRSEMNVSTLELGDSALYLCASSSGTSGSGWGYEQYFGPGTRLTVT.